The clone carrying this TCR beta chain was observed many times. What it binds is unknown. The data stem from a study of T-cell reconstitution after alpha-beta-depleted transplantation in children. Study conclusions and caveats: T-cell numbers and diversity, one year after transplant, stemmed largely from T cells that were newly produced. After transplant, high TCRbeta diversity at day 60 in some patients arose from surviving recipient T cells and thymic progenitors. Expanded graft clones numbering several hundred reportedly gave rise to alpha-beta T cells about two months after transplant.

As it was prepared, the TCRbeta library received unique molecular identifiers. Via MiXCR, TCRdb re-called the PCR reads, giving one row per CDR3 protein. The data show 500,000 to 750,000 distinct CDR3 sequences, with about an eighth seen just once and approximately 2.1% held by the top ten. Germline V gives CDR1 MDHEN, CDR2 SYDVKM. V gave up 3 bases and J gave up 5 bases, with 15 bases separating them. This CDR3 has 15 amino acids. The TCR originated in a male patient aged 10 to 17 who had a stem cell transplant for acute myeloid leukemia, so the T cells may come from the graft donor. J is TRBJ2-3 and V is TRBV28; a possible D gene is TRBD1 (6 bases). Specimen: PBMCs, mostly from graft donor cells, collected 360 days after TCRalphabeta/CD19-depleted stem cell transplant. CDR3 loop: CASSFSGARKDTQYF. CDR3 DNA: TGTGCCAGCAGTTTTTCAGGGGCGCGGAAAGATACGCAGTATTTT.